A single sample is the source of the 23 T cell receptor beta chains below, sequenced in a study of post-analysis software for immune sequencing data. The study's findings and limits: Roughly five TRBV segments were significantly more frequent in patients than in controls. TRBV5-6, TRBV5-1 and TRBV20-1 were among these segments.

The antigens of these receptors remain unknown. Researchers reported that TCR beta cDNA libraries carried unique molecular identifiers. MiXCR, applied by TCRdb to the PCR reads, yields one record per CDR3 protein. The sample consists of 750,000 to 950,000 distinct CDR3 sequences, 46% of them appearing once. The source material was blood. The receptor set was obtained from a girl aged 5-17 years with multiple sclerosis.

In nucleotides, the CDR3 is TGTGCCACCAGCAGAGGTCGGAACCGGGCCCCAGGCAATCAGCCCCAGCATTTT. Its protein is CATSRGRNRAPGNQPQHF. V usage is TRBV15 and J usage is TRBJ1-5; D not resolved. This CDR3 contains 18 residues. The V and J ends lost 1 base and 2 bases respectively, with 18 bases between them. In germline, CDR1 is LNHNV, CDR2 YYDKDF (reference sequence).

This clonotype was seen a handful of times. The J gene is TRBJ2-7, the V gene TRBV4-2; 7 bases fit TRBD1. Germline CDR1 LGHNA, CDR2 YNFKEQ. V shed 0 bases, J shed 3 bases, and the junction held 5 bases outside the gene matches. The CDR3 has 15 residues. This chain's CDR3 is CASSQDRDRLYEQYF. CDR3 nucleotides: TGTGCCAGCAGCCAAGATCGGGACAGACTCTACGAGCAGTACTTC.

The CDR3 sequence is CASSPRVPGRYGYTF. The CDR3 DNA sequence: TGTGCCAGCAGCCCCCGGGTTCCAGGGAGATATGGCTACACCTTC. V and J are TRBV12-1 and TRBJ1-2; no DNA check was done on the table's D call, TRBD1. TRBV12-1 is assigned pseudogene status. The CDR3 loop spans 15 amino acids.

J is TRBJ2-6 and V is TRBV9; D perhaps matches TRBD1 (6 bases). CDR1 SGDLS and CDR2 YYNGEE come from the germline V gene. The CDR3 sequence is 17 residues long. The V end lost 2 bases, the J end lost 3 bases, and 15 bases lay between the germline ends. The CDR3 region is CASSVSQTGNGANVLTF. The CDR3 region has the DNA TGTGCCAGCAGCGTCTCCCAGACAGGAAATGGGGCCAACGTCCTGACTTTC.

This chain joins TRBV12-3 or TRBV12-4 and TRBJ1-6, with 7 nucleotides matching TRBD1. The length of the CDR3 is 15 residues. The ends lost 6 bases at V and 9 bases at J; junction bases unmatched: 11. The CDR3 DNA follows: TGTGCCAGCAGGACAGGACAGGTTCTGGGTTCACCCCTCCACTTT. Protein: CASRTGQVLGSPLHF.

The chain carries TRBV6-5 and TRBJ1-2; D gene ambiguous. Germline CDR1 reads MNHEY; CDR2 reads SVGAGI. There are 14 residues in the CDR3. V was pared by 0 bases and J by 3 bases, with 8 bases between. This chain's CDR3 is CASSYSSGDYGYTF. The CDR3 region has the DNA TGTGCCAGCAGTTACTCGTCAGGAGACTATGGCTACACCTTC.

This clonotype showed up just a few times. The CDR3 DNA reads as TGTGCCAGCAGTGAAGCGGGACAGTACTACGAGCAGTACTTC. Amino acids: CASSEAGQYYEQYF. The rearrangement uses TRBV6-1 and TRBJ2-7, with 7 bases aligning to TRBD1. CDR1 is MNHNS, CDR2 SASEGT, per germline. CDR3 length equals 14 residues. V lost 0 bases and J lost 3; bases outside the gene matches: 2.

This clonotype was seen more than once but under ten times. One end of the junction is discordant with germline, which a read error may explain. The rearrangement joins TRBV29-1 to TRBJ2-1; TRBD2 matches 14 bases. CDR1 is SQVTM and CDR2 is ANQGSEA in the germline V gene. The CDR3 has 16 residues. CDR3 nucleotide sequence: TGCGGCGTTGAAGGGACTAGCGGGAGTCTAGTCAATGAGCAGTTCTTC. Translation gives CGVEGTSGSLVNEQFF.

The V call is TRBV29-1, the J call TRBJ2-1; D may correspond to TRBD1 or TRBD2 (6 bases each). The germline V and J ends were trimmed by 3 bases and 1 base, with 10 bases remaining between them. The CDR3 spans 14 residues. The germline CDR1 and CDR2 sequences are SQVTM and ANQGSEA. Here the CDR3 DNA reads TGCAGCGTTGACGCGGGACAATCCTACAATGAGCAGTTCTTC. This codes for CSVDAGQSYNEQFF.

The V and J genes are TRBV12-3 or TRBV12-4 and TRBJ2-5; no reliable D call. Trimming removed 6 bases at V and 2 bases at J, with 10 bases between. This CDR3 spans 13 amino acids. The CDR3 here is CASSDSPQETQYF. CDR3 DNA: TGTGCCAGCAGCGATTCCCCACAAGAGACCCAGTACTTC.

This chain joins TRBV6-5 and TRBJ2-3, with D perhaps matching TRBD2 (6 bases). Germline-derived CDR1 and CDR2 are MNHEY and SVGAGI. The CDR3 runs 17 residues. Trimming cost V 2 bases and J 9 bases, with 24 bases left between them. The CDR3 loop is CASSYGLARAPNSTQYF. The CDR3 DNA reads TGTGCCAGCAGTTACGGTCTAGCGAGGGCCCCCAACAGCACGCAGTATTTT.

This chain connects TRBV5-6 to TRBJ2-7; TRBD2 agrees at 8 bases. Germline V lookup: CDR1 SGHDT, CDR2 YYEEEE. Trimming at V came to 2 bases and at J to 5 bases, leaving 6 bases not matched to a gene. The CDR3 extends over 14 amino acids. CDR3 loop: CASSFPGGGHEQYF. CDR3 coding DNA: TGTGCCAGCAGCTTCCCGGGGGGGGGACACGAGCAGTACTTC.

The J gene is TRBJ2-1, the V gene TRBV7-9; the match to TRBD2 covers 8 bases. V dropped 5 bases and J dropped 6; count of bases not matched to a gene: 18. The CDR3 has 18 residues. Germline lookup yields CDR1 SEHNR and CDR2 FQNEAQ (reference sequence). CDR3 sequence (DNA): TGTGCCAGCAGCCCCCTCCCCCCTCGAGCGGGAGTCCCCAATGAGCAGTTCTTC. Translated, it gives CASSPLPPRAGVPNEQFF.

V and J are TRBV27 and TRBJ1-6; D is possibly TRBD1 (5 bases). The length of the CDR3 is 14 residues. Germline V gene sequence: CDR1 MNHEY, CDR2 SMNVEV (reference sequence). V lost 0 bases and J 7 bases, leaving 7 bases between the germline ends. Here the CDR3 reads CASSLSGTNSPLHF. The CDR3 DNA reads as TGTGCCAGCAGTTTATCAGGGACCAATTCACCCCTCCACTTT.

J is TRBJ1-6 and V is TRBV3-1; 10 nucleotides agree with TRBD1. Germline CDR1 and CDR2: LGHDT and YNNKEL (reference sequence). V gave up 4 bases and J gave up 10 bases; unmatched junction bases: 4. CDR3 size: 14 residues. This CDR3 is CASSRRDRGSPLHF. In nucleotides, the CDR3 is TGTGCCAGCAGCCGCCGGGACAGGGGATCACCCCTCCACTTT.

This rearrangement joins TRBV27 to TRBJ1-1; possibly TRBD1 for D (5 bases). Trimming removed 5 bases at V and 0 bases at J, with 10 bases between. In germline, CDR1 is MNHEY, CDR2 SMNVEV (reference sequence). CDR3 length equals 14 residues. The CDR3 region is CASSPLQVNTEAFF. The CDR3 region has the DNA TGTGCCAGCAGTCCGCTACAGGTGAACACTGAAGCTTTCTTT.

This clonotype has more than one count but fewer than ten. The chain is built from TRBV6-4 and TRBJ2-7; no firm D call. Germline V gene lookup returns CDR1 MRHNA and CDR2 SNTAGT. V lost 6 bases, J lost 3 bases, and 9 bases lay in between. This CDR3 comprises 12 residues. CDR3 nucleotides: TGTGCCAGCAGCCGAAGAAACTACGAGCAGTACTTC. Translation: CASSRRNYEQYF.

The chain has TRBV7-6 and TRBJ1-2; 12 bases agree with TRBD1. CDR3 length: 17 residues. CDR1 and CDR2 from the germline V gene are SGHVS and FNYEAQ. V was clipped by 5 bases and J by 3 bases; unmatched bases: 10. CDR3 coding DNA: TGTGCCAGCAGCGGGACAGGGGGCGCGTCGGCGGACTATGGCTACACCTTC. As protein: CASSGTGGASADYGYTF.

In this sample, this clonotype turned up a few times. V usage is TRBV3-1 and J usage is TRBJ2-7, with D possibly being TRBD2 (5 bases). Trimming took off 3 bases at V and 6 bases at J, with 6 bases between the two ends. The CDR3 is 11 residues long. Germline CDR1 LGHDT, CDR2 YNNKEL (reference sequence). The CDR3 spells CASSHAGEQYF. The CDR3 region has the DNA TGTGCCAGCAGCCACGCGGGCGAGCAGTACTTC.

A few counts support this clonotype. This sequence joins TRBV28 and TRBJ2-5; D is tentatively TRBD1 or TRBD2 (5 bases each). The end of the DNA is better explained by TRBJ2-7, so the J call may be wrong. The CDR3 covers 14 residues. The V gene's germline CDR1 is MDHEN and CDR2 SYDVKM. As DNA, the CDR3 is TGTGCCAGCAGCCTCCCCAGGGACCTCTACGAGCAGTACTTC. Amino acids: CASSLPRDLYEQYF.

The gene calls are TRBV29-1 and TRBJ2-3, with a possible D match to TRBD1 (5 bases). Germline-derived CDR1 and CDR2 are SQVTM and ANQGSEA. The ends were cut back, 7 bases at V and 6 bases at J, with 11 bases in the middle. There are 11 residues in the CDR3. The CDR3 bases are TGCAGCGCCGTCCCAGGGGATACGCAGTATTTT. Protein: CSAVPGDTQYF.

The CDR3 nucleotides are TGCAGTGCTAGTGCCTTGCTGTTAGGTGGCAATGAGCAGTTCTTC. Amino acid sequence: CSASALLLGGNEQFF. The rearrangement joins TRBV20-1 to TRBJ2-1, with D uncertain. The V end lost 3 bases, the J end lost 6 bases, and 18 bases lay between the germline ends. The CDR3 has 15 residues. The germline CDR1 and CDR2 sequences are DFQATT and SNEGSKA (reference sequence).

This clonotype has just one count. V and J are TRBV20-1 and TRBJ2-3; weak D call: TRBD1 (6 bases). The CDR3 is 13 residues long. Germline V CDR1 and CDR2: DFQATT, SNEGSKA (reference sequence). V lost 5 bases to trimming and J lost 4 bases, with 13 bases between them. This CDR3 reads CSALLGGSDTQYF. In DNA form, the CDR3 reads TGCAGTGCTTTACTAGGGGGTTCAGATACGCAGTATTTT.